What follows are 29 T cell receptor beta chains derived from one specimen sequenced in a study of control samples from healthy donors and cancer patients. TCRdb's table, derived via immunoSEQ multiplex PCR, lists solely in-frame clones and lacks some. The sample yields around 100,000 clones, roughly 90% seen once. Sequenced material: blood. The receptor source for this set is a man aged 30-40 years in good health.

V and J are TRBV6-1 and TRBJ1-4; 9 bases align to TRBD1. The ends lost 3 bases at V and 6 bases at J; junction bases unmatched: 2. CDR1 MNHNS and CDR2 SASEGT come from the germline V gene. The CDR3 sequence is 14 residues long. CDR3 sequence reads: CASSEGQGYEKLFF. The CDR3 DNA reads TGTGCCAGCAGTGAGGGACAGGGTTATGAAAAACTGTTTTTT.

The CDR3 loop is CASSFWASGGQETQYF. The CDR3 DNA reads as TGTGCCAGCAGTTTTTGGGCGTCTGGGGGCCAAGAGACCCAGTACTTC. The J gene is TRBJ2-5, the V gene TRBV28; D is perhaps TRBD1 or TRBD2 (5 bases each). The CDR3 covers 16 residues. Germline CDR1 MDHEN, CDR2 SYDVKM. Trimming removed 3 bases at V and 1 base at J, with 15 bases between.

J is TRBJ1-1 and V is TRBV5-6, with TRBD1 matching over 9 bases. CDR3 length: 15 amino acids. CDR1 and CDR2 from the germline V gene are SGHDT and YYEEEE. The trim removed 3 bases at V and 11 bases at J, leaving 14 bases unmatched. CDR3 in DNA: TGTGCCAGCAGCTACGGCAGGGACAGGGTGATAGGGGCTTTCTTT. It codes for CASSYGRDRVIGAFF.

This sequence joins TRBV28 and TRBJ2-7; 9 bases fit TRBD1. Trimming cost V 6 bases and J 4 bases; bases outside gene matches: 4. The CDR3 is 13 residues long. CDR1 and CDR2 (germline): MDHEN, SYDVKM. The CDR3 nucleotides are TGTGCCAGCAGGAAGACAGGGGGGTACGAGCAGTACTTC. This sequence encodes CASRKTGGYEQYF.

Here the CDR3 reads CSAGYETQYF. For the CDR3, the DNA is TGCAGTGCTGGGTACGAGACCCAGTACTTC. The genes are TRBV20-1 and TRBJ2-5, with D hard to call. Germline V gene lookup returns CDR1 DFQATT and CDR2 SNEGSKA (reference sequence). Trimming left V 5 bases short and J 5 bases short, with 6 bases between. There are 10 residues in the CDR3.

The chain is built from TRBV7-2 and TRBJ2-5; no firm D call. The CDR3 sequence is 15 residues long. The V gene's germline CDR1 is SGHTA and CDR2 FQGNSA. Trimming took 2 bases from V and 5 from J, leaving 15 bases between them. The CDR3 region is CASSLPAGGRETQYF. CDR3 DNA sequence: TGTGCCAGCAGCTTACCGGCTGGCGGACGGGAGACCCAGTACTTC.

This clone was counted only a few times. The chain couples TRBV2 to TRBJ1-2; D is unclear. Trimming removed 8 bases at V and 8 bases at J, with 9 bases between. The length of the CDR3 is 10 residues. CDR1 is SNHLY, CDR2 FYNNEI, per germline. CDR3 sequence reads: CASEDVGYTF. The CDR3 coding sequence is TGTGCCAGCGAAGACGTCGGCTACACCTTC.

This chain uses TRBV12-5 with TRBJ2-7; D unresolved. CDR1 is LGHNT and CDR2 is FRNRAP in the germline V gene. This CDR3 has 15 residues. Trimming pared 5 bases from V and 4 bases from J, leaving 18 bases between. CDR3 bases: TGTGCTAGTGGTCCGGGTGAACGGAGCATGTACGAGCAGTACTTC. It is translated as CASGPGERSMYEQYF.

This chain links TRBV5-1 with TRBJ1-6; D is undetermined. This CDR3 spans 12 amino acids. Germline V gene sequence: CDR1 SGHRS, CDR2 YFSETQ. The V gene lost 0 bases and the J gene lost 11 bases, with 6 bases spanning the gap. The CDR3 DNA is TGCGCCAGCAGCTTGGAAAACCCACCCCTCCACTTT. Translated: CASSLENPPLHF.

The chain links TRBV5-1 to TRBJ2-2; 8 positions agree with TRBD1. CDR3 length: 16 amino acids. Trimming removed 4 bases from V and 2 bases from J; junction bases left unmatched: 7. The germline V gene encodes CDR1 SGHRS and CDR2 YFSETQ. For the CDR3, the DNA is TGCGCCAGCAGCGATGCCGGGACAGGAAACACCGGGGAGCTGTTTTTT. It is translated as CASSDAGTGNTGELFF.

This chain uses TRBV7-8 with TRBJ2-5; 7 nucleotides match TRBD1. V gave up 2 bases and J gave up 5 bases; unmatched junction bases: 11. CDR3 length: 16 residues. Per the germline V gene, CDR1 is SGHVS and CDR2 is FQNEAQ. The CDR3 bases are TGTGCCAGCAGCTTAAGGGCGAGGGGGCGCGGGGAGACCCAGTACTTC. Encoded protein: CASSLRARGRGETQYF.

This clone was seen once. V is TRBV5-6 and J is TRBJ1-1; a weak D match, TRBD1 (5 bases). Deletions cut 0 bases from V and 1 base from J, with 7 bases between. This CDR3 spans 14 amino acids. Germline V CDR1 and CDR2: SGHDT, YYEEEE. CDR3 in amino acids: CASSLEGQNTEAFF. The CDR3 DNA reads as TGTGCCAGCAGCTTGGAAGGACAGAACACTGAAGCTTTCTTT.

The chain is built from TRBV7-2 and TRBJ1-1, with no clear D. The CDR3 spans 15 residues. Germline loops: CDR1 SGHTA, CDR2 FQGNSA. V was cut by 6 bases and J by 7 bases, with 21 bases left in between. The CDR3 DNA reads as TGTGCCAGCAGTCTTAGAGTCGGGAGAGCTGATGAAGCTTTCTTT. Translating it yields CASSLRVGRADEAFF.

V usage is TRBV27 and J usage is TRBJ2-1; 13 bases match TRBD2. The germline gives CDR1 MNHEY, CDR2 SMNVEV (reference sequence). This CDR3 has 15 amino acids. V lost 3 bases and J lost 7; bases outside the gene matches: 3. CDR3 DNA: TGTGCCAGCAGTTTTTGGACTAGCGGGAGTAATGAGCAGTTCTTC. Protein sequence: CASSFWTSGSNEQFF.

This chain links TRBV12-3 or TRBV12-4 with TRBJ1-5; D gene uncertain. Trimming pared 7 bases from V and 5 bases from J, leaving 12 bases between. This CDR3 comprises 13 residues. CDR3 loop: CASTIGLYQPQHF. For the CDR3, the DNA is TGTGCCAGCACTATTGGGTTATATCAGCCCCAGCATTTT.

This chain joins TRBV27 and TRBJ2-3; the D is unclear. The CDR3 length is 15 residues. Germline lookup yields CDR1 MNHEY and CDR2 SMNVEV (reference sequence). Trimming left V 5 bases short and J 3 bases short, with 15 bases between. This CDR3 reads CASSIGRTQTDTQYF. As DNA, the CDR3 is TGTGCCAGCAGTATTGGACGGACCCAAACAGATACGCAGTATTTT.

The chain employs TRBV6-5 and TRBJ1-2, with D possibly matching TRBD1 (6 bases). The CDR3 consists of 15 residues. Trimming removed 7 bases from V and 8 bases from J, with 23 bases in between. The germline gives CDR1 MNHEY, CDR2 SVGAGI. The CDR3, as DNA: TGTGCCAGCACTTTACGTCAGGGGAATTCGGGAGGCTACACCTTC. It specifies CASTLRQGNSGGYTF.

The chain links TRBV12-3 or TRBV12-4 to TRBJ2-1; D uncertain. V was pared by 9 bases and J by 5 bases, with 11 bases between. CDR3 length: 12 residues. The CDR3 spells CASRRGNNEQFF. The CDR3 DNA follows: TGTGCCAGTCGGAGAGGAAACAATGAGCAGTTCTTC.

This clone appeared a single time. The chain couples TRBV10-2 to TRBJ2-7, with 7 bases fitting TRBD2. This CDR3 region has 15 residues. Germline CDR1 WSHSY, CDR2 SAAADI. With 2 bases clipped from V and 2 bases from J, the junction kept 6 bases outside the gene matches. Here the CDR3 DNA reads TGCGCCAGCAGTGAGGGACCTAGCGGCACCTACGAGCAGTACGTC. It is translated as CASSEGPSGTYEQYV.

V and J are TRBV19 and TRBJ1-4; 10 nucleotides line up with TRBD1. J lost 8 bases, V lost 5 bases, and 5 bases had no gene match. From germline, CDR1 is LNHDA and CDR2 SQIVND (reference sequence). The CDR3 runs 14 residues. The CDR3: CASSWGQGPEKLFF. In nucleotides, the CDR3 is TGTGCCAGTAGTTGGGGACAGGGGCCAGAAAAACTGTTTTTT.

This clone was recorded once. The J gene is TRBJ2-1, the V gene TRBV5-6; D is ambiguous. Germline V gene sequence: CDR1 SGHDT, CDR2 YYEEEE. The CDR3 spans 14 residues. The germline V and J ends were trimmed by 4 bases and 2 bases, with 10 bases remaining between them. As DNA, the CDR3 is TGTGCCAGCAGCCCTGCCGGTCCCTACAATGAGCAGTTCTTC. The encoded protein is CASSPAGPYNEQFF.

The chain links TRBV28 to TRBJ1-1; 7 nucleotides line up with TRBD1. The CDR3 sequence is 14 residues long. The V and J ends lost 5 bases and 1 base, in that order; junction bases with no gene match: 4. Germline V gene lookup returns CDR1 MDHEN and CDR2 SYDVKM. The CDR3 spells CASSTTGANTEAFF. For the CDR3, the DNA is TGTGCCAGCAGTACAACAGGGGCGAACACTGAAGCTTTCTTT.

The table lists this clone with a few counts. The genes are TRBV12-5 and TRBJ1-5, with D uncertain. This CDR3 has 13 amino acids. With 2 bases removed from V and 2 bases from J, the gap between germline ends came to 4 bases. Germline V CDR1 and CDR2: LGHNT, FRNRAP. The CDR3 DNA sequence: TGTGCTAGTGGTTTGACAGGCAATCAGCCCCAGCATTTT. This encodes CASGLTGNQPQHF. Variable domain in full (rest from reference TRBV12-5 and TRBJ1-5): DARVTQTPRHKVTEMGQEVTMRCQPILGHNTVFWYRQTMMQGLELLAYFRNRAPLDDSGMPKDRFSAEMPDATLATLKIQPSEPRDSAVYFCASGLTGNQPQHFGDGTRLSIL.

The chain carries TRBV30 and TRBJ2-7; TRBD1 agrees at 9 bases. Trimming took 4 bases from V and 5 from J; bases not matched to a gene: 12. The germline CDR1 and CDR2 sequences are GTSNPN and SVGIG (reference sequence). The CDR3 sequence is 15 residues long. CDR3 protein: CAWNRRDRVMNEQYF. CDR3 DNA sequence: TGTGCCTGGAACCGCCGGGACAGGGTAATGAACGAGCAGTACTTC.

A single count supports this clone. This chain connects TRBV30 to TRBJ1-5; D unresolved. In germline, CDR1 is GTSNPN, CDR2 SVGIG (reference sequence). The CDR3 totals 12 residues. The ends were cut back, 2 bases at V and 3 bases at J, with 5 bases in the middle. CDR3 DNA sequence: TGTGCCTGGAGTCAGCCCAATCAGCCCCAGCATTTT. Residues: CAWSQPNQPQHF. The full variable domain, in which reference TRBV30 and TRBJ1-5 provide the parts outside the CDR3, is SQTIHQWPATLVQPVGSPLSLECTVEGTSNPNLYWYRQAAGRGLQLLFYSVGIGQISSEVPQNLSASRPQDRQFILSSKKLLLSDSGFYLCAWSQPNQPQHFGDGTRLSIL.

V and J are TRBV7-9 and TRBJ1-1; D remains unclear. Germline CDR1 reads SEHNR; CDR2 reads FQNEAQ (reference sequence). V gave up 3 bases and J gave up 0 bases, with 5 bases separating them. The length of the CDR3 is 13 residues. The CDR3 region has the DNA TGTGCCAGCAGCTTCGAAGTGAACACTGAAGCTTTCTTT. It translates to CASSFEVNTEAFF.

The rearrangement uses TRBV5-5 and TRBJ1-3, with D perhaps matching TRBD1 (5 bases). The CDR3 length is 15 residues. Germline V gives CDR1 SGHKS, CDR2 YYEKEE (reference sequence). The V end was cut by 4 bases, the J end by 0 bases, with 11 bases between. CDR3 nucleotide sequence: TGTGCCAGCAGCACGAGAACAGGCTCTGGAAACACCATATATTTT. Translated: CASSTRTGSGNTIYF.

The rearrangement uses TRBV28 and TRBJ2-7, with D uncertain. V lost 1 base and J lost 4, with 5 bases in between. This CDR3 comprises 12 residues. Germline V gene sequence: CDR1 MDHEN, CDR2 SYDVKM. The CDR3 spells CASSLFGYEQYF. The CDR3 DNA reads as TGTGCCAGCAGTTTATTCGGTTACGAGCAGTACTTC.

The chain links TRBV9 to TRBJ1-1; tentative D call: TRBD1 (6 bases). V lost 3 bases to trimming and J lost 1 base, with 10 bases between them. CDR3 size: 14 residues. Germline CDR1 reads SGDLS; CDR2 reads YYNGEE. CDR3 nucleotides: TGTGCCAGCAGCGCGGACAGAACGAACACTGAAGCTTTCTTT. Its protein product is CASSADRTNTEAFF.